This TCR beta chain was recovered during a study of blood T cell repertoires in COVID-19. Turning to the study itself: COVID-19 samples from acute and convalescent phases originated in the United States, Italy and Spain. Sample material is recorded as cDNA or gDNA derived from T cells, B-cell-depleted T cells, or PBMCs.

The CDR3 is 14 residues long. From germline, CDR1 is LNHDA and CDR2 SQIVND (reference sequence). Trimming removed 7 bases from V and 0 bases from J, with 10 bases in between. In the source study's methods: Amplified reference gene primers provided the basis for estimating nucleated cell counts. Generated by immunoSEQ multiplex PCR, the TCRdb table keeps only in-frame clones and is missing some. The DNA was the basis for D and trimming; V, J and clone size are from that table. The data contain tens of thousands of clones, about 91% of them singletons. This clone was recorded at least ten times. The receptor's source is a woman between 65 and 79 years old with acute or convalescent COVID-19. The sequenced sample was peripheral blood. The J gene is TRBJ1-3, the V gene TRBV19; D not certain. In nucleotides, the CDR3 is TGTGCCAGTAAGGCAGGATCCTCTGGAAACACCATATATTTT. Amino acid sequence: CASKAGSSGNTIYF. The whole variable domain, filled in from reference TRBV19 and TRBJ1-3, reads DGGITQSPKYLFRKEGQNVTLSCEQNLNHDAMYWYRQDPGQGLRLIYYSQIVNDFQKGDIAEGYSVSREKKESFPLTVTSAQKNPTAFYLCASKAGSSGNTIYFGEGSWLTVV.